This TCR beta chain is drawn from a study of regulatory T cells in long-lasting Graves disease. This clonotype has more than one count but fewer than ten. No antigen is known for it. A junction end diverges from the germline sequence, so it may reflect a read error. Germline loops: CDR1 DFQATT, CDR2 SNEGSKA (reference sequence). There are 15 residues in the CDR3. Time point meaning: newly diagnosed GD, antithyroid drugs for less than 3 months. PBMCs were the source of the RNA used for TCR sequencing. According to the study, TCR beta libraries were built with iRepertoire HTBI primers and CDR3-region Arm-PCR. TCRdb independently ran MiXCR on the multiplex PCR reads; one entry per CDR3 protein. The sample has over 500,000 distinct CDR3 sequences; about 16% are singletons. Overall study findings and caveats: For persistent Graves' patients, TCR diversity was lower than for newly diagnosed ones. Persistent patients shared 2,500 to 3,000 public clonotypes among themselves. Newly diagnosed patients shared fewer, at nearly 1,000.

This sample was also put to use in a study of T cells in Graves' hyperthyroidism and ophthalmopathy. That report notes: A set of HTBI primers served as the primers for a first-round RT-PCR of the TCR CDR3.

The sequencing used peripheral blood mononuclear cells (PBMCs), collected at new diagnosis, from a patient treated with antithyroid drugs. This clonotype was obtained from a woman under 40 with Graves disease. The rearrangement joins TRBV20-1 to TRBJ2-7; D possibly corresponds to TRBD2 (5 bases). The CDR3 sequence is CSTRLVPATAYEQYF. CDR3 bases: TGCAGTACTAGGCTAGTTCCCGCGACGGCCTACGAGCAGTACTTC.